Presented here are 19 T cell receptor beta chains from one specimen sequenced in a study of blood T cell repertoires in COVID-19. TCRdb's table, derived via immunoSEQ multiplex PCR, lists solely in-frame clones and lacks some. The repertoire holds about 85,000 clones, with roughly four fifths as singletons. The sample consisted of peripheral blood. The receptors were sampled from an elderly woman with acute or convalescent COVID-19.

This clone was found once. The genes are TRBV5-1 and TRBJ2-5; 8 bases are a match to TRBD1. CDR3 length: 15 residues. CDR1 is SGHRS and CDR2 is YFSETQ in the germline V gene. With V trimmed by 0 bases and J by 0 bases, 1 base remained unmatched. The CDR3 region has the DNA TGCGCCAGCAGCTTGGCGACAGGGGACCAAGAGACCCAGTACTTC. Translating gives CASSLATGDQETQYF.

The chain combines TRBV18 with TRBJ1-2, with TRBD1 identical over 10 bases. The CDR3 has 14 residues. Trimming removed 2 bases from V and 6 bases from J; junction bases left unmatched: 3. Germline V lookup: CDR1 KGHSH, CDR2 LQKENI. DNA of the CDR3: TGTGCCAGCTCACCAAGGGACAGGGGCCATGGCTACACCTTC. Residues: CASSPRDRGHGYTF.

The chain uses TRBV4-2 and TRBJ2-2, with TRBD1 identical over 11 bases. Per the germline V gene, CDR1 is LGHNA and CDR2 is YNFKEQ. The CDR3 has 16 residues. Trimming at V came to 0 bases and at J to 6 bases, leaving 3 bases not matched to a gene. The CDR3 protein is CASSQDRTGGAGELFF. As DNA, the CDR3 is TGTGCCAGCAGCCAAGACCGGACAGGGGGCGCCGGGGAGCTGTTTTTT.

The chain combines TRBV5-1 with TRBJ1-3, with D perhaps TRBD1 (6 bases). The CDR3 sequence is 14 residues long. Trimming pared 4 bases from V and 4 bases from J, leaving 12 bases between. Germline V gives CDR1 SGHRS, CDR2 YFSETQ. In DNA, the CDR3 is TGCGCCAGCAGCCTCCAGGGGTCCGGAAACACCATATATTTT. Translated, it gives CASSLQGSGNTIYF.

Points on this clone: Compared with germline, one end of the junction differs, possibly owing to a read error. Other DNA sequences in this sample translate to the same CDR3. This chain links TRBV7-9 with TRBJ1-4; D is unclear. The CDR3 has 16 amino acids. CDR1 is SEHNR and CDR2 is FQNEAQ in the germline V gene (reference sequence). The CDR3 protein is CASSLLKFATNEKLFF. CDR3 in DNA: TGCGCCAGCAGCTTGTTAAAATTTGCAACTAATGAAAAACTGTTTTTT.

The chain carries TRBV4-1 and TRBJ2-5, with 7 bases identical to TRBD1. Trimming removed 5 bases from V and 2 bases from J; junction bases left unmatched: 5. CDR3 length: 14 amino acids. The germline gives CDR1 MGHRA, CDR2 YSYEKL. The CDR3 DNA is TGCGCCAGCAGCATGGGACAGACTCAAGAGACCCAGTACTTC. It encodes CASSMGQTQETQYF.

The V gene is TRBV14, the J gene TRBJ2-1, with 8 bases identical to TRBD1. CDR1 and CDR2 from the germline V gene are SGHDN and FVKESK. V gave up 4 bases and J gave up 7 bases; unmatched junction bases: 9. This CDR3 has 15 residues. CDR3 amino acids: CASSRGQGFWNEQFF. The DNA of the CDR3 is TGTGCCAGCAGCCGTGGACAGGGATTTTGGAATGAGCAGTTCTTC.

V usage is TRBV7-8 and J usage is TRBJ1-1; tentatively, D is TRBD1 (5 bases). The germline V gene encodes CDR1 SGHVS and CDR2 FQNEAQ. The CDR3 has 15 residues. The ends were cut back, 4 bases at V and 1 base at J, with 13 bases in the middle. CDR3 nucleotide sequence: TGTGCCAGCAGCTCAGTCCAGGGAAGGAACACTGAAGCTTTCTTT. It yields the protein CASSSVQGRNTEAFF.

The CDR3 loop is CASSSYRGPQETQYF. For the CDR3, the DNA is TGTGCCAGCAGTTCTTACAGGGGACCGCAAGAGACCCAGTACTTC. The chain couples TRBV6-5 to TRBJ2-5; the match to TRBD1 covers 7 bases. This CDR3 is 15 amino acids long. The germline V gene has CDR1 MNHEY and CDR2 SVGAGI. V shed 4 bases and J 2 bases; nucleotides not matched to a gene: 7.

The table lists this clone with a few counts. The V gene is TRBV7-9, the J gene TRBJ1-1; D ambiguous. The germline gives CDR1 SEHNR, CDR2 FQNEAQ (reference sequence). The CDR3 sequence is 13 residues long. Trimming removed 0 bases at V and 10 bases at J, with 12 bases between. The CDR3 sequence: CASSLAGREGAFF. DNA of the CDR3: TGTGCCAGCAGCTTAGCTGGACGGGAGGGAGCTTTCTTT. Full variable domain (outside the CDR3, taken from reference TRBV7-9 and TRBJ1-1): DTGVSQNPRHKITKRGQNVTFRCDPISEHNRLYWYRQTLGQGPEFLTYFQNEAQLEKSRLLSDRFSAERPKGSFSTLEIQRTEQGDSAMYLCASSLAGREGAFFGQGTRLTVV.

The genes are TRBV12-3 or TRBV12-4 and TRBJ1-2, with D unclear. CDR3 length: 12 residues. V was pared by 6 bases and J by 6 bases, with 11 bases between. The CDR3 protein is CASSRTENGYTF. The DNA for the CDR3 is TGTGCCAGCAGCCGCACAGAGAATGGCTACACCTTC.

The rearrangement links TRBV6-5 to TRBJ2-1; TRBD2 matches 12 bases. CDR1 is MNHEY, CDR2 SVGAGI, per germline. V shed 10 bases and J 8 bases; nucleotides not matched to a gene: 6. The CDR3 has 13 residues. The CDR3 is CATSTSGSYEQFF. The CDR3 DNA follows: TGTGCCACCTCGACTAGCGGGAGCTATGAGCAGTTCTTC.

The J gene is TRBJ1-1, the V gene TRBV27, with 9 nucleotides matching TRBD1. This CDR3 spans 16 amino acids. Losses at the gene ends were 1 base for V and 1 base for J; bases not matched to a gene: 4. Per the germline V gene, CDR1 is MNHEY and CDR2 is SMNVEV (reference sequence). The CDR3 region has the DNA TGTGCCAGCAGTTTATTTCCGGGACAGGGGAACACTGAAGCTTTCTTT. It codes for CASSLFPGQGNTEAFF.

The V gene is TRBV5-4, the J gene TRBJ2-3, with D uncertain. V was clipped by 0 bases and J by 5 bases, with 7 bases between them. Per the germline V gene, CDR1 is SGHNT and CDR2 is YYREEE (reference sequence). This CDR3 has 13 residues. CDR3 amino acids: CASSLGLGDTQYF. Here the CDR3 DNA reads TGTGCCAGCAGCTTGGGGCTAGGAGATACGCAGTATTTT.

CDR3 sequence: CASSDTLSGNTIYF. The CDR3 nucleotides read TGTGCCAGCAGCGACACGCTCTCTGGAAACACCATATATTTT. V usage is TRBV6-5 and J usage is TRBJ1-3; D not certain. Trimming pared 6 bases from V and 0 bases from J, leaving 9 bases between. Germline CDR1 MNHEY, CDR2 SVGAGI. The CDR3 sequence is 14 residues long.

V usage is TRBV5-1 and J usage is TRBJ1-4, with D perhaps matching TRBD1 (5 bases). CDR3 length: 14 amino acids. Looked up from germline, CDR1 is SGHRS and CDR2 is YFSETQ. V lost 4 bases, J lost 3 bases, and 10 bases lay in between. Here the CDR3 DNA reads TGCGCCAGCAGCGGGGCGGGATCTAATGAAAAACTGTTTTTT. This translates into CASSGAGSNEKLFF.

The chain employs TRBV12-5 and TRBJ2-1; D is perhaps TRBD1 (6 bases). The V gene lost 1 base and the J gene lost 7 bases, with 8 bases spanning the gap. The length of the CDR3 is 13 residues. CDR1 is LGHNT and CDR2 is FRNRAP in the germline V gene. CDR3 in DNA: TGTGCTAGTGGTTTGGGGACAGCTAATGAGCAGTTCTTC. Translation: CASGLGTANEQFF.

The V gene is TRBV3-1 (or the pseudogene TRBV3-2), the J gene TRBJ2-7; D perhaps matches TRBD1 (6 bases). Germline lookup yields CDR1 LGHDT and CDR2 YNNKEL (reference sequence). The CDR3 runs to 14 residues. The V end was cut by 1 base, the J end by 1 base, with 8 bases between. The CDR3 DNA reads TGTGCCAGCAGCCAAGGGCAGGGGTCCTACGAGCAGTACTTC. This sequence encodes CASSQGQGSYEQYF.

This clone was recorded only once. V is TRBV4-1 and J is TRBJ2-4, with no clear D. The CDR3 totals 13 residues. Trimming shortened V by 0 bases and J by 6 bases, and 6 bases separated the two germline ends. Germline-derived CDR1 and CDR2 are MGHRA and YSYEKL. CDR3 loop: CASSQDPGNIQYF. For the CDR3, the DNA is TGCGCCAGCAGCCAAGACCCGGGAAACATTCAGTACTTC.